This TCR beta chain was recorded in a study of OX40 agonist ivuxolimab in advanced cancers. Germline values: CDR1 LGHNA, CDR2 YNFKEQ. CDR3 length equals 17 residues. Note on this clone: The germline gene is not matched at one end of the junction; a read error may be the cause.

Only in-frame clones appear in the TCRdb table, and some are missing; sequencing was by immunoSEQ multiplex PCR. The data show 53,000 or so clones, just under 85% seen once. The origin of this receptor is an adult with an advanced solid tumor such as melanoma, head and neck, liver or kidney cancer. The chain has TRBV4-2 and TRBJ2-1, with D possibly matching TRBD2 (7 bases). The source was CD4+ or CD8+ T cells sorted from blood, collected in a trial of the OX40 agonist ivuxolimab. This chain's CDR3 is CASSQGGASGAYNEQFF. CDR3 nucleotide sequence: TGTGCCAGCAGTCAAGGGGGGGCTAGCGGAGCCTACAATGAGCAGTTCTTC.